One and the same sample provided the 30 T cell receptor beta chains below, sequenced in a study of T-cell reconstitution after alpha-beta-depleted transplantation in children. Preparation of the TCRbeta library was carried out with unique molecular identifiers. TCRdb reprocessed the PCR reads via MiXCR and lists one record per CDR3 protein. The sample has more than 100,000 distinct CDR3 sequences, 23% seen once. The sample here was PBMCs, mostly from graft donor cells, taken 180 days after TCRalphabeta/CD19-depleted stem cell transplant. The receptor set was obtained from a male patient between 2 and 15 years old who had a stem cell transplant for chronic granulomatous disease, so the T cells may come from the graft donor.

This chain connects TRBV12-3 or TRBV12-4 to TRBJ2-1; possible D gene TRBD2, 6 bases. V was cut by 7 bases and J by 6 bases, with 22 bases left in between. There are 16 residues in the CDR3. CDR3 DNA: TGTGCCAGCACAGGGACTTCAGGTCCGAGCCCCAATGAGCAGTTCTTC. Its translation: CASTGTSGPSPNEQFF.

This clonotype was observed a few times. The gene calls are TRBV12-3 or TRBV12-4 and TRBJ2-7; 7 bases line up with TRBD1. The CDR3 spans 14 residues. The J segment lost 7 bases and the V segment lost 5 bases, leaving 11 bases of the junction unmatched. In DNA form, the CDR3 reads TGTGCCAGCAGTCGTCCTGACAGGGTCGAAGAGCAGTACTTC. Its translation: CASSRPDRVEEQYF.

This clonotype was counted at least ten times. CDR3 sequence (DNA): TGTGCCAGCAGTCCCCAGGGAAGGGCCTACGAGCAGTACTTC. This codes for CASSPQGRAYEQYF. V is TRBV12-3 or TRBV12-4 and J is TRBJ2-7, with TRBD1 as a possible D gene (5 bases). The CDR3 spans 14 residues. The V end was cut by 5 bases, the J end by 2 bases, with 13 bases between.

The rearrangement links TRBV20-1 to TRBJ2-5; a weak D match, TRBD2 (6 bases). CDR1 and CDR2 (germline): DFQATT, SNEGSKA (reference sequence). V dropped 6 bases and J dropped 1 base, with 15 bases sitting between them. The CDR3 is 14 residues long. The CDR3 nucleotides read TGCAGTGCCAGGAGCGGGTCCCTCCAAGAGACCCAGTACTTC. Translating gives CSARSGSLQETQYF.

This clonotype appeared many times. The V gene is TRBV15, the J gene TRBJ2-6; maybe TRBD2 (6 bases). V shed 8 bases and J shed 0 bases, with 11 bases lying between them. Germline V gives CDR1 LNHNV, CDR2 YYDKDF (reference sequence). The CDR3 is made up of 15 amino acids. The CDR3 nucleotides read TGTGCCACCCAACCCGGGGGCTCTGGGGCCAACGTCCTGACTTTC. It specifies CATQPGGSGANVLTF.

V usage is TRBV29-1 and J usage is TRBJ1-1, with D perhaps TRBD1 (6 bases). Deletions cut 7 bases from V and 1 base from J, with 10 bases between. Germline values: CDR1 SQVTM, CDR2 ANQGSEA. The length of the CDR3 is 12 residues. The CDR3 DNA is TGCAGCGCCCAGACAGGGAACACTGAAGCTTTCTTT. Translation: CSAQTGNTEAFF. Drawing the rest from reference TRBV29-1 and TRBJ1-1, the complete variable domain is SAVISQKPSRDICQRGTSLTIQCQVDSQVTMMFWYRQQPGQSLTLIATANQGSEATYESGFVIDKFPISRPNLTFSTLTVSNMSPEDSSIYLCSAQTGNTEAFFGQGTRLTVV.

This chain links TRBV29-1 with TRBJ2-1; 10 nucleotides match TRBD2. With 5 bases clipped from V and 9 bases from J, the junction kept 7 bases outside the gene matches. The CDR3 has 13 amino acids. Germline V gene data show CDR1 as SQVTM and CDR2 as ANQGSEA. CDR3 loop: CSVSLAGVGEQFF. The CDR3 nucleotides read TGCAGCGTTAGCCTAGCGGGAGTGGGTGAGCAGTTCTTC.

This clonotype was found once. This sequence joins TRBV5-1 and TRBJ2-1; D unresolved. Between the trimmed V and J ends, which lost 0 bases and 0 bases, there was a span of 10 bases. This CDR3 has 16 amino acids. The germline gives CDR1 SGHRS, CDR2 YFSETQ. CDR3 residues: CASSLVIGSSYNEQFF. The DNA for the CDR3 is TGCGCCAGCAGCTTGGTGATCGGAAGCTCCTACAATGAGCAGTTCTTC.

This clonotype was observed many times. The chain combines TRBV20-1 with TRBJ2-3; perhaps TRBD1 as D (5 bases). V lost 5 bases to trimming and J lost 2 bases, with 8 bases between them. The CDR3 has 12 amino acids. Looked up from germline, CDR1 is DFQATT and CDR2 is SNEGSKA (reference sequence). CDR3 loop: CSAGALTDTQYF. The CDR3 DNA sequence: TGCAGTGCTGGGGCACTCACAGATACGCAGTATTTT.

V is TRBV5-1 and J is TRBJ2-7; D not certain. The CDR3 loop spans 15 amino acids. V lost 0 bases, J lost 2 bases, and 12 bases lay in between. CDR1 and CDR2 (germline): SGHRS, YFSETQ. The CDR3 bases are TGCGCCAGCAGCTTGGCACGGCTGGGTCCCTACGAGCAGTACTTC. It codes for CASSLARLGPYEQYF.

This clonotype was seen repeatedly, ten times or more. V gene TRBV7-2 combines with J gene TRBJ2-7; the D is unclear. Germline V gene lookup returns CDR1 SGHTA and CDR2 FQGNSA. The CDR3 runs to 14 residues. V gave up 1 base and J gave up 1 base, with 8 bases separating them. The chain's CDR3 is CASSLVRVSYEQYF. CDR3 sequence (DNA): TGTGCCAGCAGCTTAGTTCGGGTTTCCTACGAGCAGTACTTC.

This clonotype has a count of ten or more. The chain has TRBV28 and TRBJ2-7; no reliable D call. The germline gives CDR1 MDHEN, CDR2 SYDVKM. V lost 6 bases to trimming and J lost 2 bases, with 8 bases between them. The length of the CDR3 is 12 residues. The CDR3 bases are TGTGCCAGCAGCCGGAGACCCTACGAGCAGTACTTC. This codes for CASSRRPYEQYF.

This clonotype was seen a handful of times. J is TRBJ2-5 and V is TRBV11-2, with D unclear. Germline V CDR1 and CDR2: SGHAT, FQNNGV. V gave up 4 bases and J gave up 5 bases, with 5 bases separating them. This CDR3 has 11 residues. CDR3 DNA: TGTGCCAGCAGCTATCGGGAGACCCAGTACTTC. This codes for CASSYRETQYF. Combining the CDR3 with reference TRBV11-2 and TRBJ2-5 gives the whole variable domain EAGVAQSPRYKIIEKRQSVAFWCNPISGHATLYWYQQILGQGPKLLIQFQNNGVVDDSQLPKDRFSAERLKGVDSTLKIQPAKLEDSAVYLCASSYRETQYFGPGTRLLVL.

The chain's CDR3 is CASSVDLNYGYTF. In DNA form, the CDR3 reads TGCGCCAGCAGCGTGGACCTTAACTATGGCTACACCTTC. The gene calls are TRBV5-1 and TRBJ1-2; D remains ambiguous. CDR1 and CDR2 from the germline V gene are SGHRS and YFSETQ. The ends were cut back, 4 bases at V and 1 base at J, with 8 bases in the middle. The CDR3 totals 13 residues.

The table lists this clonotype with many counts. The chain couples TRBV12-3 or TRBV12-4 to TRBJ1-1; no reliable D call. The CDR3 spans 11 residues. V was pared by 7 bases and J by 6 bases, with 9 bases between. CDR3 protein: CASKEFAEAFF. CDR3 nucleotides: TGTGCCAGCAAAGAATTCGCTGAAGCTTTCTTT.

The chain couples TRBV10-3 to TRBJ1-5; D ambiguous. Per germline, CDR1 ENHRY and CDR2 SYGVKD. This CDR3 is built from 17 residues. The V and J ends lost 2 bases and 5 bases respectively, with 19 bases between them. In nucleotides, the CDR3 is TGTGCCATCAGTGAGCCTGCGGCGGGAGAAGGCTATCAGCCCCAGCATTTT. This translates into CAISEPAAGEGYQPQHF.

In this sample, this clonotype turned up a few times. The chain has TRBV6-5 and TRBJ2-5, with TRBD2 matching 8 bases. Germline CDR1 is MNHEY and CDR2 is SVGAGI. V lost 2 bases, J lost 5 bases, and 13 bases stayed unmatched. The CDR3 spans 17 residues. DNA for the CDR3: TGTGCCAGCAGTTACGGGCTGGCTAGCGGGCGCGGGGAGACCCAGTACTTC. Residues: CASSYGLASGRGETQYF.

The chain links TRBV2 to TRBJ2-7; 9 bases are shared with TRBD2. The CDR3 loop spans 14 amino acids. V lost 3 bases and J lost 2; bases outside the gene matches: 2. In germline, CDR1 is SNHLY, CDR2 FYNNEI. CDR3 loop: CASSETSGTYEQYF. CDR3 coding DNA: TGTGCCAGCAGTGAGACTAGCGGTACCTACGAGCAGTACTTC.

This clonotype was seen at least ten times. V is TRBV29-1 and J is TRBJ2-1; perhaps TRBD2 as D (6 bases). The V gene's germline CDR1 is SQVTM and CDR2 ANQGSEA. Trimming shortened V by 6 bases and J by 4 bases, and 16 bases separated the two germline ends. This CDR3 spans 14 amino acids. This chain's CDR3 is CSVHPGLAYNEQFF. Written as DNA, the CDR3 is TGCAGCGTCCACCCGGGACTGGCTTACAATGAGCAGTTCTTC.

This clonotype has a count of ten or more. This chain connects TRBV5-1 to TRBJ1-5, with D possibly matching TRBD1 (6 bases). V was trimmed by 2 bases and J by 6 bases, leaving 18 bases between them. Germline CDR1 is SGHRS and CDR2 is YFSETQ. The CDR3 is 16 amino acids. The CDR3 DNA follows: TGCGCCAGCAGCTTTCGTTTCAGGGGAGGAAGTCAGCCCCAGCATTTT. Protein sequence: CASSFRFRGGSQPQHF.

V gene TRBV6-5 combines with J gene TRBJ2-3, with 8 positions matching TRBD2. The ends lost 4 bases at V and 2 bases at J; junction bases unmatched: 11. The CDR3 totals 17 residues. Germline-derived CDR1 and CDR2 are MNHEY and SVGAGI. The chain's CDR3 is CASSSWLAGAVTDTQYF. CDR3 sequence (DNA): TGTGCCAGCAGTTCTTGGCTAGCGGGCGCTGTCACAGATACGCAGTATTTT.

This clonotype has only a few counts. This rearrangement joins TRBV7-2 to TRBJ2-6; a possible D gene is TRBD2 (6 bases). CDR1 and CDR2 (germline): SGHTA, FQGNSA. Trimming shortened V by 5 bases and J by 0 bases, and 14 bases separated the two germline ends. The CDR3 is 17 residues long. CDR3 protein: CASSRSGAVSGANVLTF. The CDR3 nucleotides read TGTGCCAGCAGCCGTAGCGGCGCGGTCTCTGGGGCCAACGTCCTGACTTTC.

The chain recombines TRBV5-6 with TRBJ2-1; D possibly corresponds to TRBD1 (5 bases). V was shortened by 2 bases and J by 8 bases, with 11 bases between the two germline ends. This CDR3 is built from 13 residues. CDR1 is SGHDT, CDR2 YYEEEE, per germline. The CDR3 DNA reads as TGTGCCAGCAGCTTCAGGGTTTGGGATGAGCAGTTCTTC. Translating it yields CASSFRVWDEQFF.

This clonotype was counted a single time. This may come from a read error, since a much larger clone is one base off. This chain uses TRBV25-1 with TRBJ1-5, with unresolved D. This CDR3 is 13 amino acids long. CDR1 is MGHDK and CDR2 is SYGVNS in the germline V gene. V was shortened by 9 bases and J by 6 bases, with 15 bases between the two germline ends. The CDR3 is CASSSLFGQPQHF. CDR3 sequence (DNA): TGTGCCAGTAGTTCGTTGTTCGGTCAGCCCCAGCATTTT.

This chain joins TRBV12-3 or TRBV12-4 and TRBJ2-7, with 7 bases lining up with TRBD1. The V segment lost 0 bases and the J segment 3 bases; nucleotides outside the gene matches: 14. The CDR3 extends over 18 amino acids. The CDR3 DNA reads as TGTGCCAGCAGTTTAGCGCGGTTTACTGACAGGGAAGACTACGAGCAGTACTTC. Translated, it gives CASSLARFTDREDYEQYF.

At least ten counts were recorded for this clonotype. The chain recombines TRBV5-1 with TRBJ2-3, with 11 bases fitting TRBD1. Germline V gene sequence: CDR1 SGHRS, CDR2 YFSETQ. The ends lost 4 bases at V and 5 bases at J; junction bases unmatched: 6. The CDR3 is 15 amino acids. CDR3 bases: TGCGCCAGCAGCCACGCCGGGACAGGGGGAGATACGCAGTATTTT. Translating gives CASSHAGTGGDTQYF.

The chain has TRBV12-3 or TRBV12-4 and TRBJ2-2; a possible D gene is TRBD1 (6 bases). The V end lost 4 bases, the J end lost 3 bases, and 9 bases lay between the germline ends. The CDR3 totals 14 residues. This chain's CDR3 is CASSWTDDTGELFF. The CDR3 bases are TGTGCCAGCAGTTGGACAGACGACACCGGGGAGCTGTTTTTT.

This clonotype was observed a few times. The rearrangement links TRBV12-3 or TRBV12-4 to TRBJ2-3; TRBD1 is a possible D gene (5 bases). The ends were cut back, 5 bases at V and 4 bases at J, with 10 bases in the middle. This CDR3 region has 13 residues. CDR3 loop: CASSPGFPDTQYF. CDR3 in DNA: TGTGCCAGCAGTCCAGGGTTCCCAGATACGCAGTATTTT.

The rearrangement uses TRBV11-3 and TRBJ2-1; D gene unclear. The germline V gene has CDR1 SGHNT and CDR2 YENEEA. The CDR3 spans 12 residues. The V and J ends lost 2 bases and 9 bases respectively, with 8 bases between them. The CDR3 bases are TGTGCCAGCAGCTTAAGGCTGGGTGAGCAGTTCTTC. Residues: CASSLRLGEQFF. Filled out from reference TRBV11-3 and TRBJ2-1, the complete variable domain reads EAGVVQSPRYKIIEKKQPVAFWCNPISGHNTLYWYLQNLGQGPELLIRYENEEAVDDSQLPKDRFSAERLKGVDSTLKIQPAELGDSAVYLCASSLRLGEQFFGPGTRLTVL.

This clonotype has a count of ten or more. The chain's CDR3 is CASSWDRREQTGELFF. The CDR3 nucleotides are TGTGCCAGCAGTTGGGACAGGAGGGAACAGACCGGGGAGCTGTTTTTT. The chain couples TRBV28 to TRBJ2-2; 8 bases align to TRBD1. Germline CDR1 and CDR2: MDHEN and SYDVKM. The trim removed 4 bases at V and 5 bases at J, leaving 9 bases unmatched. This CDR3 is 16 amino acids long.